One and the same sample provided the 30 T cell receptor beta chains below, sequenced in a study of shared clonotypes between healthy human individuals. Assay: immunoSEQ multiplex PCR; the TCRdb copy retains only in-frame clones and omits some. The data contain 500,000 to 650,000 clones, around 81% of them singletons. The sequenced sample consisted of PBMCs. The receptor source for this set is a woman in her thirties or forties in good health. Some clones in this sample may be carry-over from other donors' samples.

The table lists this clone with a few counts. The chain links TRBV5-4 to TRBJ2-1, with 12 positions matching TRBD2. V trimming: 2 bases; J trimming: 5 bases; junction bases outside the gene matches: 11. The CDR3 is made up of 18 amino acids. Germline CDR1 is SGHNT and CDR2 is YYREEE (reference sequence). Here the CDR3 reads CASSFGTSGQRPNNEQFF. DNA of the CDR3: TGTGCCAGCAGCTTCGGGACTAGCGGGCAAAGACCTAACAATGAGCAGTTCTTC.

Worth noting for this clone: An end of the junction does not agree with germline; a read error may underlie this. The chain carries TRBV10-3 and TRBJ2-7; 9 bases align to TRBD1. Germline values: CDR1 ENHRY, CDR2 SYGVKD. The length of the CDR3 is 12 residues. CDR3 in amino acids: CAISEHRDRVHF. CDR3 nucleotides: TGTGCCATCAGTGAGCACCGGGACAGGGTTCACTTC.

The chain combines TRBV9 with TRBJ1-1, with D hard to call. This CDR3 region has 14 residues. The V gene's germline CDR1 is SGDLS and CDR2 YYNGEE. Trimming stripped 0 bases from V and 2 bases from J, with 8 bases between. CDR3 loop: CASSVAPGNTEAFF. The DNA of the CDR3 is TGTGCCAGCAGCGTAGCGCCAGGTAACACTGAAGCTTTCTTT.

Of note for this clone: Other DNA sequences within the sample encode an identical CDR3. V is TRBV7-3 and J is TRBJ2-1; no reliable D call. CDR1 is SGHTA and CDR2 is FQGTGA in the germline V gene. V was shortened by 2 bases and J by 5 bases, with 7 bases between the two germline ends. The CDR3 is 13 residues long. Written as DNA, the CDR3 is TGTGCCAGCAGCTTAGGGCACAACAATGAGCAGTTCTTC. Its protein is CASSLGHNNEQFF. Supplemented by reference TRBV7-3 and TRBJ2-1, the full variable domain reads GAGVSQTPSNKVTEKGKYVELRCDPISGHTALYWYRQSLGQGPEFLIYFQGTGAADDSGLPNDRFFAVRPEGSVSTLKIQRTERGDSAVYLCASSLGHNNEQFFGPGTRLTVL.

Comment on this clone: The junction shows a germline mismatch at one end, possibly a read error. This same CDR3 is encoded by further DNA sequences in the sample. The chain's CDR3 is CASSLAVRTGGLGSYEQYF. The CDR3 region has the DNA TGTGCCAGCAGCCTAGCGGTGAGAACGGGGGGACTGGGGTCCTACGAGCAGTACTTC. V is TRBV7-9 and J is TRBJ2-7; TRBD2 matches at 7 bases. This CDR3 is built from 19 residues. Germline CDR1 reads SEHNR; CDR2 reads FQNEAQ (reference sequence).

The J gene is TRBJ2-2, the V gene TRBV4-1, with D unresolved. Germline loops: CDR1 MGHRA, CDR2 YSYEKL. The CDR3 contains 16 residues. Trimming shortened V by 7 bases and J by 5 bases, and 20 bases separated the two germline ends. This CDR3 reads CASTPLDWTGTGELFF. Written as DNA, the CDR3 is TGCGCCAGCACCCCCCTTGATTGGACCGGGACCGGGGAGCTGTTTTTT.

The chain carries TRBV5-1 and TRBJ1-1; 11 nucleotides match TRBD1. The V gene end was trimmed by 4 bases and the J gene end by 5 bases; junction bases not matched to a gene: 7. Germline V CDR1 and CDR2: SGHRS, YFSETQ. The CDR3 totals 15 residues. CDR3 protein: CASSVTGTGGTEAFF. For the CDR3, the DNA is TGCGCCAGCAGCGTAACCGGGACAGGGGGGACTGAAGCTTTCTTT.

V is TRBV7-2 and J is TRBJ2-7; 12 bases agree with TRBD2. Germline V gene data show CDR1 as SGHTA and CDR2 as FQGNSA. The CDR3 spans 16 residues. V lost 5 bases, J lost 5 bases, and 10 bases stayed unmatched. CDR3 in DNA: TGTGCCAGCAGCCCCCTAGCGGGAGGGCCTAACAACGAGCAGTACTTC. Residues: CASSPLAGGPNNEQYF.

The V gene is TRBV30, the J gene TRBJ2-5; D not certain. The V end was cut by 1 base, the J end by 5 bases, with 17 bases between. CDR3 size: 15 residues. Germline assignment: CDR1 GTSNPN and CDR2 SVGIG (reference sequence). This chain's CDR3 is CAWSAHQRVWETQYF. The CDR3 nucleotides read TGTGCCTGGAGTGCACATCAGCGAGTGTGGGAGACCCAGTACTTC.

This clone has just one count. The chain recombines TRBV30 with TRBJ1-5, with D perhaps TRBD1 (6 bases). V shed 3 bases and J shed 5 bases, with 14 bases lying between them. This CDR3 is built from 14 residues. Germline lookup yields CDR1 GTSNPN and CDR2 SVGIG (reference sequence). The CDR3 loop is CAWSPGGADQPQHF. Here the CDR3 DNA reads TGTGCCTGGAGCCCTGGGGGGGCAGATCAGCCCCAGCATTTT.

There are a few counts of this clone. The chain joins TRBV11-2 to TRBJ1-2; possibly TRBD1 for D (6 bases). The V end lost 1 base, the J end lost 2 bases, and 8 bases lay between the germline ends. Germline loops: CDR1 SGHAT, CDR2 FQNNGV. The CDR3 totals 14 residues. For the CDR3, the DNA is TGTGCCAGCAGCTTAGCGGGACAAAACTATGGCTACACCTTC. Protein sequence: CASSLAGQNYGYTF.

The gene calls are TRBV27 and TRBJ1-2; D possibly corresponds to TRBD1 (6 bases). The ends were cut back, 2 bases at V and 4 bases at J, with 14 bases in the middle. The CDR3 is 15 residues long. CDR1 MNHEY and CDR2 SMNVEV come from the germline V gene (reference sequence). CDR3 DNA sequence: TGTGCCAGCAGTTTAGTCGGGGGCTCTATCTATGGCTACACCTTC. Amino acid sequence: CASSLVGGSIYGYTF.

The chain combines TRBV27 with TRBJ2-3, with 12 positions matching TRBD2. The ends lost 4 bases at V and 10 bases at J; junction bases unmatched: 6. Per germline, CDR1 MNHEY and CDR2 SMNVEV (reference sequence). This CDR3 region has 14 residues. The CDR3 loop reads CASSSRLAGEPQYF. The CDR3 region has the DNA TGTGCCAGCAGTTCTAGACTAGCGGGAGAACCGCAGTATTTT.

CDR3: CASSPTGEGYEQYF. CDR3 in DNA: TGTGCCAGCAGTCCGACAGGGGAGGGCTACGAGCAGTACTTC. This chain links TRBV6-5 with TRBJ2-5, with D possibly matching TRBD1 (8 bases). With the DNA end fitting TRBJ2-7 better, the J assignment may be wrong. Germline V gives CDR1 MNHEY, CDR2 SVGAGI. The CDR3 has 14 residues.

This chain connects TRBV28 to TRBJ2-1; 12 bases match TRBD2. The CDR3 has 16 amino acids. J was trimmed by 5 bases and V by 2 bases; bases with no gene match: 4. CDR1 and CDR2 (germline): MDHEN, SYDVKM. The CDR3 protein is CASSLPLAGGNNEQFF. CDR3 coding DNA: TGTGCCAGCAGTTTACCACTAGCGGGAGGTAACAATGAGCAGTTCTTC.

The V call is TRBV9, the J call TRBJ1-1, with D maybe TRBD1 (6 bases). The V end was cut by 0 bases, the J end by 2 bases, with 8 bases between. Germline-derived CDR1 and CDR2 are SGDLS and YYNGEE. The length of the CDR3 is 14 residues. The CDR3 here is CASSVEGDNTEAFF. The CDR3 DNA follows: TGTGCCAGCAGCGTAGAGGGGGATAACACTGAAGCTTTCTTT.

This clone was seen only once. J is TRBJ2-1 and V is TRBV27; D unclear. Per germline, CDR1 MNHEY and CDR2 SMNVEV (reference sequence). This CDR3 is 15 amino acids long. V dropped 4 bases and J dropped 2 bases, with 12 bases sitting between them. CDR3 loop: CASSSVGLPYNEQFF. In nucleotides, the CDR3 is TGTGCCAGCAGTTCGGTCGGGCTCCCCTACAATGAGCAGTTCTTC.

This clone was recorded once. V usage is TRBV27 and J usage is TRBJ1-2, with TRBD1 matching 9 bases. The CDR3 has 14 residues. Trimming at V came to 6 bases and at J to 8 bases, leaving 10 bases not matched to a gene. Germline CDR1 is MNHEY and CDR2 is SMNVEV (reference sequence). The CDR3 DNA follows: TGTGCCAGCAGGATCCAACAGGGGGCGGTCGGCTACACCTTC. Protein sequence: CASRIQQGAVGYTF.

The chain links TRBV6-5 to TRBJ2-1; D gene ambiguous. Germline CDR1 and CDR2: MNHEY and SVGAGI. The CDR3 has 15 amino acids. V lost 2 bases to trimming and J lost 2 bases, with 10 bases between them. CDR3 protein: CASSYVGAAYNEQFF. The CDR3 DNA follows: TGTGCCAGCAGTTACGTGGGCGCGGCCTACAATGAGCAGTTCTTC.

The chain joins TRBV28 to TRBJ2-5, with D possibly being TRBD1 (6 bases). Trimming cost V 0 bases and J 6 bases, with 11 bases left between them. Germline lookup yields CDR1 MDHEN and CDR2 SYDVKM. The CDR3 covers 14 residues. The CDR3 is CASSLWGARKTQYF. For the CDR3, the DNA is TGTGCCAGCAGTTTATGGGGGGCCAGAAAGACCCAGTACTTC.

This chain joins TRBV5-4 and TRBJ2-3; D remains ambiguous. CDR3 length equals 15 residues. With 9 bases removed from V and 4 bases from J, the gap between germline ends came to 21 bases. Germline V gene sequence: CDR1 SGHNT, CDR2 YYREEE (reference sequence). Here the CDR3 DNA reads TGTGCCACTAGACCCGGTTTAGGAAACCCAGATACGCAGTATTTT. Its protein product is CATRPGLGNPDTQYF.

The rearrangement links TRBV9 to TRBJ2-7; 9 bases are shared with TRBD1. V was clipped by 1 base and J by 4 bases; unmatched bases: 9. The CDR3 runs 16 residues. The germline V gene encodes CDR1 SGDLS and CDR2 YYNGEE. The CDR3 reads CASSVTAGTGIYEQYF. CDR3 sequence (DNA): TGTGCCAGCAGCGTAACGGCCGGGACAGGGATTTACGAGCAGTACTTC.

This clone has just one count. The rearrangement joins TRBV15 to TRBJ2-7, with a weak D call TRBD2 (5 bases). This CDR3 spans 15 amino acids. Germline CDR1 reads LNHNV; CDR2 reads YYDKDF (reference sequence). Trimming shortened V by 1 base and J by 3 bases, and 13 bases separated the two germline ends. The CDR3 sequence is CATSRVGGSVYEQYF. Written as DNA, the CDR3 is TGTGCCACCAGCAGAGTGGGTGGGAGTGTCTACGAGCAGTACTTC.

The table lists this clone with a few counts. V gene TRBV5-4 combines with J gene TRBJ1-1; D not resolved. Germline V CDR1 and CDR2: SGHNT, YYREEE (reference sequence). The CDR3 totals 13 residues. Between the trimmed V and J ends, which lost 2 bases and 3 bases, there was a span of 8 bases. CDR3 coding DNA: TGTGCCAGCAGCTTACCGGGCTACACTGAAGCTTTCTTT. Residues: CASSLPGYTEAFF. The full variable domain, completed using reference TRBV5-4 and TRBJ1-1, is ETGVTQSPTHLIKTRGQQVTLRCSSQSGHNTVSWYQQALGQGPQFIFQYYREEENGRGNFPPRFSGLQFPNYSSELNVNALELDDSALYLCASSLPGYTEAFFGQGTRLTVV.

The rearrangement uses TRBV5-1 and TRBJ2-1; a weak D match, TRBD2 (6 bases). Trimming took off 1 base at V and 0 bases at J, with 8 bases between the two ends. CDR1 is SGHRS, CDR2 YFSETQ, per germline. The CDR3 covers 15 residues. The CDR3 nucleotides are TGCGCCAGCAGCTTGACTAGCCGCTCCTACAATGAGCAGTTCTTC. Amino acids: CASSLTSRSYNEQFF.

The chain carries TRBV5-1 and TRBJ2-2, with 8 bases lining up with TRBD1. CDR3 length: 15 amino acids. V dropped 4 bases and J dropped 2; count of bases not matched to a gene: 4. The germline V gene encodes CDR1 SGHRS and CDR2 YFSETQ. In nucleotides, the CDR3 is TGCGCCAGCAGCGCGGACAGGGCCAACACCGGGGAGCTGTTTTTT. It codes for CASSADRANTGELFF.

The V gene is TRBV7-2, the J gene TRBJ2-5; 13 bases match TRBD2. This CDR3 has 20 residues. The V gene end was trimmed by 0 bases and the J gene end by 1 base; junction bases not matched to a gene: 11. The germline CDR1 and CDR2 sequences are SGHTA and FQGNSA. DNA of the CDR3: TGTGCCAGCAGCTTAGCGCCCCTCGACGGGACTAGCGGGGCCCAAGAGACCCAGTACTTC. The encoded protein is CASSLAPLDGTSGAQETQYF.

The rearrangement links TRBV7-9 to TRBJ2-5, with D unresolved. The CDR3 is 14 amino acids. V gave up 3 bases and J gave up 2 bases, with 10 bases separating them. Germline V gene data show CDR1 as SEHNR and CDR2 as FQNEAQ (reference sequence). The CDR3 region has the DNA TGTGCCAGCAGCTTTACGGTCACACAAGAGACCCAGTACTTC. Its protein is CASSFTVTQETQYF. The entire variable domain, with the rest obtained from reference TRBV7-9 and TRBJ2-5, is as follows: DTGVSQNPRHKITKRGQNVTFRCDPISEHNRLYWYRQTLGQGPEFLTYFQNEAQLEKSRLLSDRFSAERPKGSFSTLEIQRTEQGDSAMYLCASSFTVTQETQYFGPGTRLLVL.

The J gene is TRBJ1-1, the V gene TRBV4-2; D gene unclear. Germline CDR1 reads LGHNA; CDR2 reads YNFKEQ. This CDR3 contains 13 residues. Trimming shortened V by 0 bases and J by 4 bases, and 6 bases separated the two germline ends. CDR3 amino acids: CASSQEGITEAFF. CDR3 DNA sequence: TGTGCCAGCAGCCAAGAAGGGATCACTGAAGCTTTCTTT.

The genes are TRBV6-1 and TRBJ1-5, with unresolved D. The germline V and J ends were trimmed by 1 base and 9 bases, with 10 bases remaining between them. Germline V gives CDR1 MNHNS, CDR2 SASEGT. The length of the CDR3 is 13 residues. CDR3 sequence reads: CASSEGAQRPQHF. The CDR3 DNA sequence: TGTGCCAGCAGTGAAGGCGCTCAACGGCCCCAGCATTTT.